This T cell receptor (beta chain) was recovered during a study of T cells expressing NK-cell markers. CDR3 length: 15 amino acids. Germline V gives CDR1 SGHRS, CDR2 YFSETQ. Reprocessing the 5' RACE reads, TCRdb reports a single entry for every CDR3 protein and omits DNA. Recorded for this sample: 550,000 to 600,000 distinct CDR3 sequences. This sequence originates from a man between 18 and 29 years old in good health. Material for sequencing was blood T cells: a sorted CD56 or NKG2C T cell subset, CD4+ or CD8+ T cells, or bulk PBMC T cells (not recorded which). The rearrangement joins TRBV5-1 to TRBJ2-7; TCRdb lists TRBD1, though no DNA is available to test this call. The CDR3 sequence is CASSLVGGAAYEQYF.